Listed below are T cell receptor beta chains from one sample, sequenced in a study of Graves' ophthalmopathy and Graves' hyperthyroidism. Using its own MiXCR run on the multiplex PCR reads, TCRdb lists one record per CDR3 protein. The sample records about 410,000 distinct CDR3 sequences, 15% to 20% being singletons. Sequencing was carried out using peripheral blood. These receptors all stem from a woman younger than 35 with Graves' ophthalmopathy. The CDR3 runs from the conserved cysteine through the conserved F or W. The D gene is left open where the match is weak. Clone size is given for some rows only: seen once, a few or many times, or a class if the clone is expanded.

d_call: NA
v_call: TRBV4-2
j_call: TRBJ2-2
clone_size: many
cdr3_nt: TGTGCCAGCAGCCAAACGACTAGGGGCACCGGGGAGCTGTTTTTT
cdr3_aa: CASSQTTRGTGELFF

d_call: NA
v_call: TRBV7-2
j_call: TRBJ2-4
clone_size: NA
cdr3_nt: TGTGCCAGCAGCTTAGCAGGGGCGGTCAACATTCAGTACTTC
cdr3_aa: CASSLAGAVNIQYF

d_call: NA
v_call: TRBV3-1
j_call: TRBJ1-2
clone_size: many
cdr3_nt: TGTGCCAGCAGCCAAATGGCTAACTATGGCTACACCTTC
cdr3_aa: CASSQMANYGYTF

d_call: NA
v_call: TRBV7-3
j_call: TRBJ2-4
clone_size: many
cdr3_nt: TGTGCCAGCAGCTTAGAGAGGTTGCACATTCAGTACTTC
cdr3_aa: CASSLERLHIQYF

d_call: TRBD1
v_call: TRBV6-1
j_call: TRBJ1-2
clone_size: many
cdr3_nt: TGTGCCAGCAGTCCAACTCTCACAGGGGGCGCAGGGGGCTACACCTTC
cdr3_aa: CASSPTLTGGAGGYTF

d_call: TRBD1
v_call: TRBV11-2
j_call: TRBJ1-5
clone_size: many
cdr3_nt: TGTGCCAGCAGCAAGGACAGGGGGACGGGGCAGCCCCAGCATTTT
cdr3_aa: CASSKDRGTGQPQHF

d_call: NA
v_call: TRBV9
j_call: TRBJ2-2
clone_size: many
cdr3_nt: TGTGCCAGCAGCGAGGGGGGAGGGTATGGCGGGGAGCTGTTTTTT
cdr3_aa: CASSEGGGYGGELFF

d_call: TRBD1
v_call: TRBV28
j_call: TRBJ1-5
clone_size: many
cdr3_nt: TGTGCCAGCAGTTGGAGACAGGGGGCGAGGGGACAGCCCCAGCATTTT
cdr3_aa: CASSWRQGARGQPQHF

d_call: NA
v_call: TRBV18
j_call: TRBJ2-2
clone_size: many
cdr3_nt: TGTGCCAGCTCCCAAGCCGAGGAGCTGTTTTTT
cdr3_aa: CASSQAEELFF

d_call: TRBD2
v_call: TRBV12-3/TRBV12-4
j_call: TRBJ2-7
clone_size: many
cdr3_nt: TGTGCCAGCAGAGATACCAGGGACTACACCTACGAGCAGTACTTC
cdr3_aa: CASRDTRDYTYEQYF

d_call: NA
v_call: TRBV11-1
j_call: TRBJ1-1
clone_size: many
cdr3_nt: TGTGCCAGCAGCCTGGGTACGGGGGGGCGCAGGAACACTGAAGCTTTCTTT
cdr3_aa: CASSLGTGGRRNTEAFF

d_call: NA
v_call: TRBV10-3
j_call: TRBJ1-2
clone_size: many
cdr3_nt: TGTGCCATCAGTGAACTGGGGGGGACCTATGGCTACACCTTC
cdr3_aa: CAISELGGTYGYTF

d_call: TRBD2
v_call: TRBV7-8
j_call: TRBJ2-7
clone_size: many
cdr3_nt: TGTGCCAGCAGCTTAGATAGGGCTAGCGGTACCTACGAGCAGTACTTC
cdr3_aa: CASSLDRASGTYEQYF

d_call: NA
v_call: TRBV27
j_call: TRBJ1-1
clone_size: few
cdr3_nt: TGTGCCTCCCGCCGGGGAGACGCTGAAGCTTTCTTT
cdr3_aa: CASRRGDAEAFF

d_call: NA
v_call: TRBV28
j_call: TRBJ1-5
clone_size: many
cdr3_nt: TGTGCCAGCAGCTCTACGACAGGAACCTGGAATCAGCCCCAGCATTTT
cdr3_aa: CASSSTTGTWNQPQHF

d_call: NA
v_call: TRBV19
j_call: TRBJ2-2
clone_size: many
cdr3_nt: TGTGCCAGTAGTATGGGAGTATCCGGGGAGCTGTTTTTT
cdr3_aa: CASSMGVSGELFF

d_call: NA
v_call: TRBV4-1
j_call: TRBJ2-2
clone_size: NA
cdr3_nt: TGCGCCAGCAGCCCCCTCCCGGGAACCGCGAACACCGGGGAGCTGTTTTTT
cdr3_aa: CASSPLPGTANTGELFF